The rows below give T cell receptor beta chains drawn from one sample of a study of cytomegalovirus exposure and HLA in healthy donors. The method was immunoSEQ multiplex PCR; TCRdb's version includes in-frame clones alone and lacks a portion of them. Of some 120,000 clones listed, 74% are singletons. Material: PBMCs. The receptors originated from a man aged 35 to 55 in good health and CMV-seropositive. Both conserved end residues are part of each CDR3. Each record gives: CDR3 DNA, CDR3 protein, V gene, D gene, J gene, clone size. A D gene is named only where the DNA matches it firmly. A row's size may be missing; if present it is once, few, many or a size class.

CDR3nt: TGTGCCAGCAGTAGACTAGCGGGAGAATCAGAGCAGTACTTC
CDR3aa: CASSRLAGESEQYF
v_gene: TRBV6-5
d_gene: TRBD2
j_gene: TRBJ2-7
abundance: .

CDR3nt: TGCGCCAGCAGCTTGGGCCAGGGAGGTTACACCATATATTTT
CDR3aa: CASSLGQGGYTIYF
v_gene: TRBV5-1
d_gene: .
j_gene: TRBJ1-3
abundance: .

CDR3nt: TGTGCCAGCAGTTTAGTACTGGGCAATCAGCCCCAGCATTTT
CDR3aa: CASSLVLGNQPQHF
v_gene: TRBV27
d_gene: .
j_gene: TRBJ1-5
abundance: .

CDR3nt: TGTGCCAGCAGCTTTGGGGTCTTGAACAGGGAAGCTTTCTTT
CDR3aa: CASSFGVLNREAFF
v_gene: TRBV7-6
d_gene: .
j_gene: TRBJ1-1
abundance: .

CDR3nt: TGTGCCAGCAGCTCCGACCCCGGCAGCGGTGGGACGCAGTATTTT
CDR3aa: CASSSDPGSGGTQYF
v_gene: TRBV27
d_gene: .
j_gene: TRBJ2-3
abundance: .

CDR3nt: TGTGCCAGCAGCCGTGGGGCGCGAAATGAAAAACTGTTTTTT
CDR3aa: CASSRGARNEKLFF
v_gene: TRBV7-9
d_gene: .
j_gene: TRBJ1-4
abundance: .

CDR3nt: TGCGCCAGCAGCTTGGTCACTAGCGGGAGCTCCTACGAGCAGTACTTC
CDR3aa: CASSLVTSGSSYEQYF
v_gene: TRBV5-1
d_gene: TRBD2
j_gene: TRBJ2-7
abundance: few

CDR3nt: TGTGCCAGCAGCTTAGCGCTGCGGGGGGGAGGCTACACCTTC
CDR3aa: CASSLALRGGGYTF
v_gene: TRBV7-2
d_gene: .
j_gene: TRBJ1-2
abundance: few

CDR3nt: TGTGCCAGCAGCCCCACGTTTGTTACTAGCGGGAGTCGGGCCGGGGAGCTGTTTTTT
CDR3aa: CASSPTFVTSGSRAGELFF
v_gene: TRBV5-6
d_gene: TRBD2
j_gene: TRBJ2-2
abundance: few

CDR3nt: TGTGCCAGCAGCGTAGGGCTCCCCGCCCAAGAAAAACTGTTTTTT
CDR3aa: CASSVGLPAQEKLFF
v_gene: TRBV9
d_gene: .
j_gene: TRBJ1-4
abundance: .

CDR3nt: TGTGCCAGCAGCTTGGGGGAGGGGACTGAAGCTTTCTTT
CDR3aa: CASSLGEGTEAFF
v_gene: TRBV5-5
d_gene: .
j_gene: TRBJ1-1
abundance: few

CDR3nt: TGCAGCGTTGGGGGGACTAGCGGGGGGGCTGGGAAGACCCAGTACTTC
CDR3aa: CSVGGTSGGAGKTQYF
v_gene: TRBV29-1
d_gene: TRBD2
j_gene: TRBJ2-5
abundance: few

CDR3nt: TGTGCCAGCAGCTTGGGACAAAATGGCTACACCTTC
CDR3aa: CASSLGQNGYTF
v_gene: TRBV5-5
d_gene: .
j_gene: TRBJ1-2
abundance: few

CDR3nt: TGTGCCACCGCGATAGCTACCGATGAGCAGTTCTTC
CDR3aa: CATAIATDEQFF
v_gene: TRBV25-1
d_gene: .
j_gene: TRBJ2-1
abundance: .

CDR3nt: TGTGCCAGCAGCTTAGAAAGGCTAGCGGGAGGTGAGCAGTTCTTC
CDR3aa: CASSLERLAGGEQFF
v_gene: TRBV7-8
d_gene: TRBD2
j_gene: TRBJ2-1
abundance: .

CDR3nt: TGTGCCAGCAGCTTGAGCATCGGCGGGAGTTGGTATGAGCAGTTCTTC
CDR3aa: CASSLSIGGSWYEQFF
v_gene: TRBV5-8
d_gene: TRBD2
j_gene: TRBJ2-1
abundance: .

CDR3nt: TGCGCCAGCACCTTGGGACTCGACTCTGGGGCCAACGTCCTGACTTTC
CDR3aa: CASTLGLDSGANVLTF
v_gene: TRBV5-4
d_gene: .
j_gene: TRBJ2-6
abundance: .

CDR3nt: TGTGCCATCAGTGACGCAACAGGGTCTAATGAAAAACTGTTTTTT
CDR3aa: CAISDATGSNEKLFF
v_gene: TRBV10-3
d_gene: .
j_gene: TRBJ1-4
abundance: .

CDR3nt: TGTGCCAGCAGTCTCGGGACAGCCTCAGATACGCAGTATTTT
CDR3aa: CASSLGTASDTQYF
v_gene: TRBV6-1
d_gene: TRBD1
j_gene: TRBJ2-3
abundance: .

CDR3nt: TGTGCCATCAGGGACACCGGGAACACCGGGGAGCTGTTTTTT
CDR3aa: CAIRDTGNTGELFF
v_gene: TRBV10-3
d_gene: .
j_gene: TRBJ2-2
abundance: .

CDR3nt: TGTGCCAGCAGCTTTAGCGGGACAGACACAGATACGCAGTATTTT
CDR3aa: CASSFSGTDTDTQYF
v_gene: TRBV11-2
d_gene: .
j_gene: TRBJ2-3
abundance: .

CDR3nt: TGTGCCAGCAGCATCAGCGGGAGGTGGGAGACCCAGTACTTC
CDR3aa: CASSISGRWETQYF
v_gene: TRBV12-1
d_gene: .
j_gene: TRBJ2-5
abundance: .

CDR3nt: TGTGCCAGCAGCCCCTGGACTGCCGCGGCAGGGGCCAACGTCCTGACTTTC
CDR3aa: CASSPWTAAAGANVLTF
v_gene: TRBV11-2
d_gene: .
j_gene: TRBJ2-6
abundance: once

CDR3nt: TGTGCTAGTGGTTTAGGGGACACCTCTGGAAACACCATATATTTT
CDR3aa: CASGLGDTSGNTIYF
v_gene: TRBV12-5
d_gene: .
j_gene: TRBJ1-3
abundance: .

CDR3nt: TGTGCCAGCAGCTTAGATGACAGAGTTTACAATGAGCAGTTCTTC
CDR3aa: CASSLDDRVYNEQFF
v_gene: TRBV7-9
d_gene: .
j_gene: TRBJ2-1
abundance: .

CDR3nt: TGTGCCAGCAGTTCCGGAGCTGTGAACACTGAAGCTTTCTTT
CDR3aa: CASSSGAVNTEAFF
v_gene: TRBV6-5
d_gene: .
j_gene: TRBJ1-1
abundance: .

CDR3nt: TGCGCCAGCTCTTACGGGGGCACAGATACGCAGTATTTT
CDR3aa: CASSYGGTDTQYF
v_gene: TRBV10-2
d_gene: .
j_gene: TRBJ2-3
abundance: .

CDR3nt: TGTGCCAGCTTAACCCGGTTCACCGGGGAGCTGTTTTTT
CDR3aa: CASLTRFTGELFF
v_gene: TRBV28
d_gene: .
j_gene: TRBJ2-2
abundance: .

CDR3nt: TGTGCCAGCAGAGCCGGGACAGCCAATAAAGAGACCCAGTACTTC
CDR3aa: CASRAGTANKETQYF
v_gene: TRBV6-5
d_gene: TRBD1
j_gene: TRBJ2-5
abundance: .

CDR3nt: TGTGCCAGCATTAGAAGCGGGGAGGGTGAGCAGTTCTTC
CDR3aa: CASIRSGEGEQFF
v_gene: TRBV6-1
d_gene: TRBD2
j_gene: TRBJ2-1
abundance: .

CDR3nt: TGTGCCATTCGAGCGGATACCTACAATGAGCAGTTCTTC
CDR3aa: CAIRADTYNEQFF
v_gene: TRBV28
d_gene: .
j_gene: TRBJ2-1
abundance: .

CDR3nt: TGTGCCACCAGCACCGGGGTTATGGGCAATCAGCCCCAGCATTTT
CDR3aa: CATSTGVMGNQPQHF
v_gene: TRBV15
d_gene: .
j_gene: TRBJ1-5
abundance: once

CDR3nt: TGTGCCAGCAGCTTCGAACAGGGCTTTCCCGCAGATACGCAGTATTTT
CDR3aa: CASSFEQGFPADTQYF
v_gene: TRBV5-6
d_gene: .
j_gene: TRBJ2-3
abundance: .

CDR3nt: TGTGCCAGCAGCTTGGCCGGGGGGGCGGACACCGGGGAGCTGTTTTTT
CDR3aa: CASSLAGGADTGELFF
v_gene: TRBV5-8
d_gene: TRBD2
j_gene: TRBJ2-2
abundance: .

CDR3nt: TGTGCCAGCAGCCCGACAGGGAGCACAGATACGCAGTATTTT
CDR3aa: CASSPTGSTDTQYF
v_gene: TRBV6-6
d_gene: TRBD1
j_gene: TRBJ2-3
abundance: .

CDR3nt: TGTGCCAGCAGTGAGAAGGGACAGGAAGCCTATGGCTACACCTTC
CDR3aa: CASSEKGQEAYGYTF
v_gene: TRBV6-1
d_gene: TRBD1
j_gene: TRBJ1-2
abundance: .

CDR3nt: TGTGCCAGCAGCCCTGGGGGGGATACGCAGTATTTT
CDR3aa: CASSPGGDTQYF
v_gene: TRBV6-5
d_gene: .
j_gene: TRBJ2-3
abundance: once

CDR3nt: TGTGCCAGCAGCTTGTCTGGGGAGTTGGATCAGCCCCAGCATTTT
CDR3aa: CASSLSGELDQPQHF
v_gene: TRBV5-5
d_gene: .
j_gene: TRBJ1-5
abundance: few

CDR3nt: TGTGCCATCAGTGAAGGGACTAGCGGGTCCTACGAGCAGTACTTC
CDR3aa: CAISEGTSGSYEQYF
v_gene: TRBV10-3
d_gene: TRBD2
j_gene: TRBJ2-7
abundance: few

CDR3nt: TGCAGCGTCAAGATACAATTAGGACAGACCACTGAAGCTTTCTTT
CDR3aa: CSVKIQLGQTTEAFF
v_gene: TRBV29-1
d_gene: .
j_gene: TRBJ1-1
abundance: .

CDR3nt: TGCGCCAGCAGCGACCGCCGGGACTTCTCCTACGAGCAGTACTTC
CDR3aa: CASSDRRDFSYEQYF
v_gene: TRBV5-1
d_gene: .
j_gene: TRBJ2-7
abundance: .

CDR3nt: TGTGCCTGGAGTACAAAGCTCCTTAACTACGAGCAGTACTTC
CDR3aa: CAWSTKLLNYEQYF
v_gene: TRBV30
d_gene: .
j_gene: TRBJ2-7
abundance: once

CDR3nt: TGTGCCTGGAGTGGAGGGAGAGATCAGCCCCAGCATTTT
CDR3aa: CAWSGGRDQPQHF
v_gene: TRBV30
d_gene: .
j_gene: TRBJ1-5
abundance: .

CDR3nt: TGTGCCACCAGCAGAGACGTACAGCAGAGGAGACAGGGATGGGTGAACACTGAAGCTTTCTTT
CDR3aa: CATSRDVQQRRQGWVNTEAFF
v_gene: TRBV15
d_gene: TRBD1
j_gene: TRBJ1-1
abundance: .

CDR3nt: TGTGCCAGCAGTGGTGGACAGGGCCCTGGGAACACTGAAGCTTTCTTT
CDR3aa: CASSGGQGPGNTEAFF
v_gene: TRBV6-1
d_gene: TRBD1
j_gene: TRBJ1-1
abundance: .

CDR3nt: TGTGCCAGCAGCTTAGGAGTGATGGGGGGGTTCAATCAGCCCCAGCATTTT
CDR3aa: CASSLGVMGGFNQPQHF
v_gene: TRBV7-9
d_gene: .
j_gene: TRBJ1-5
abundance: .

CDR3nt: TGTGCCAGCAGCTTCGGACAGACTCGCATCCACGGCTACACCTTC
CDR3aa: CASSFGQTRIHGYTF
v_gene: TRBV7-2
d_gene: .
j_gene: TRBJ1-2
abundance: .

CDR3nt: TGTGCCAGCACCCCGGCGCTAGCTAGCCAGCCCCAGCATTTT
CDR3aa: CASTPALASQPQHF
v_gene: TRBV28
d_gene: .
j_gene: TRBJ1-5
abundance: .

CDR3nt: TGCAGTGCTAGAGAGGTCGGTGAGCAGTTCTTC
CDR3aa: CSAREVGEQFF
v_gene: TRBV20-1
d_gene: .
j_gene: TRBJ2-1
abundance: .

CDR3nt: TGTGCCAGCAGTTTGACAGGGCCCCAAGGCTACACCTTC
CDR3aa: CASSLTGPQGYTF
v_gene: TRBV28
d_gene: TRBD1
j_gene: TRBJ1-2
abundance: few

CDR3nt: TGTGCCAGCAGCAAAGTTGGGGGCCAGCCCCAGCATTTT
CDR3aa: CASSKVGGQPQHF
v_gene: TRBV21-1
d_gene: .
j_gene: TRBJ1-5
abundance: .

CDR3nt: TGTGCCTGGATTGGGACAGGGGGCTACGAGCAGTACTTC
CDR3aa: CAWIGTGGYEQYF
v_gene: TRBV30
d_gene: TRBD1
j_gene: TRBJ2-7
abundance: .

CDR3nt: TGTGCCAGCAGCCCGTCCCGGGACAGGAATTGGTATTTT
CDR3aa: CASSPSRDRNWYF
v_gene: TRBV5-4
d_gene: TRBD1
j_gene: TRBJ2-3
abundance: .

CDR3nt: TGTGCCACCAGCAGAGACACAGGCCTTTACAATCAGCCCCAGCATTTT
CDR3aa: CATSRDTGLYNQPQHF
v_gene: TRBV15
d_gene: .
j_gene: TRBJ1-5
abundance: few

CDR3nt: TGTGCCAGCAGCTCGTACAGTCCTTCTGTGGATACGCAGTATTTT
CDR3aa: CASSSYSPSVDTQYF
v_gene: TRBV7-8
d_gene: .
j_gene: TRBJ2-3
abundance: .